The rows below give T cell receptor beta chains drawn from one sample of a study of vaccination and CD4 T cells after COVID-19. TCRdb recomputed calls from the PCR reads with MiXCR, one row per CDR3 protein. Counted here are thousands of distinct CDR3 sequences, 30% to 35% occurring once; the ten biggest clones make up 40% to 45%. Antigens for these TCRs are unknown. Sample: CD4+ T cells from blood, cultured in vitro. The receptors were sampled from a human donor who had recovered from COVID-19. Both conserved end residues are part of each CDR3. Fields, in order: V gene, J gene, CDR3 protein.

V gene: TRBV20-1; J gene: NA; CDR3 protein: CSAEPGQEPYEQYF
V gene: TRBV10-3; J gene: TRBJ2-1; CDR3 protein: CAISGLAGGIYNEQFF
V gene: TRBV19; J gene: TRBJ2-3; CDR3 protein: CASSDTGTTDTQYF
V gene: TRBV18; J gene: TRBJ1-2; CDR3 protein: CASSPGTDYGYTF
V gene: TRBV12-5; J gene: TRBJ2-1; CDR3 protein: CATGTGYNEQFF
V gene: TRBV11-3; J gene: TRBJ1-1; CDR3 protein: CASSLNPTEAFF
V gene: TRBV7-9; J gene: TRBJ2-5; CDR3 protein: CASSSTGRETQYF
V gene: TRBV10-3; J gene: TRBJ2-3; CDR3 protein: CASKLSGGASGDTQYF
V gene: TRBV5-6; J gene: TRBJ1-5; CDR3 protein: CASSLGTGKNQPQHF
V gene: TRBV7-2; J gene: TRBJ1-1; CDR3 protein: CASSLEGRMNTEAFF
V gene: TRBV5-1; J gene: TRBJ2-3; CDR3 protein: CASSLTGTGYSTDTQYF
V gene: TRBV27; J gene: TRBJ1-1; CDR3 protein: CASSTRTANTEAFF
V gene: TRBV20-1; J gene: TRBJ1-3; CDR3 protein: CSARSAGNTIYF
V gene: TRBV2; J gene: TRBJ2-5; CDR3 protein: CASSWAPGYQETQYF
V gene: TRBV19; J gene: TRBJ1-2; CDR3 protein: CASLDPGGTNYGYTF
V gene: TRBV15; J gene: TRBJ1-5; CDR3 protein: CATSRVDRLKPQHF
V gene: TRBV20-1; J gene: TRBJ2-7; CDR3 protein: CSASPPRDSYEQYF
V gene: TRBV6-1; J gene: TRBJ1-1; CDR3 protein: CASSRTGTEAFF
V gene: TRBV5-4; J gene: TRBJ2-3; CDR3 protein: CASSPSSGGAGTDTQYF
V gene: TRBV6-5; J gene: TRBJ1-6; CDR3 protein: CASSYIRGSPLHF
V gene: TRBV19; J gene: TRBJ2-3; CDR3 protein: CASSTGTAHTDTQYF
V gene: TRBV5-1; J gene: TRBJ1-1; CDR3 protein: CASSSTGGRVNTEAFF
V gene: TRBV2; J gene: TRBJ2-1; CDR3 protein: CASSPLSGGSLYNEQFF
V gene: TRBV20-1; J gene: TRBJ2-7; CDR3 protein: CSASSPRDSYEQYF
V gene: TRBV7-8; J gene: TRBJ2-3; CDR3 protein: CASSPMGDTQYF
V gene: TRBV5-1; J gene: TRBJ1-2; CDR3 protein: CASSWTGGGYTF
V gene: TRBV20-1; J gene: TRBJ2-3; CDR3 protein: CSARDRRGWTDTQYF
V gene: TRBV5-8; J gene: TRBJ1-1; CDR3 protein: CASIVLIKGDHGEAFF
V gene: TRBV6-1; J gene: TRBJ2-1; CDR3 protein: CASSPSTGSSYNEQFF
V gene: TRBV11-1; J gene: TRBJ1-2; CDR3 protein: CASSLAGTGGNYGYTF
V gene: TRBV6-4; J gene: TRBJ2-2; CDR3 protein: CASKTGELFF
V gene: TRBV19; J gene: TRBJ1-3; CDR3 protein: CASARTDSGNAIYF
V gene: TRBV6-1; J gene: TRBJ2-1; CDR3 protein: CASSEMTGSYNEQFF
V gene: TRBV19; J gene: TRBJ2-4; CDR3 protein: CASSIRQGQGARNIQYF
V gene: TRBV5-4; J gene: TRBJ2-7; CDR3 protein: CASSADSSSYEQYF
V gene: TRBV27; J gene: TRBJ2-7; CDR3 protein: CATRTGKLYEQYF
V gene: TRBV11-2; J gene: TRBJ2-7; CDR3 protein: CASSLDNRAHEQYF
V gene: TRBV30; J gene: NA; CDR3 protein: CAWRDRQGAPGEQYF
V gene: TRBV20-1; J gene: TRBJ2-5; CDR3 protein: CSASWAGKETQYF
V gene: TRBV6-1; J gene: TRBJ2-7; CDR3 protein: CASIWTPGAGEQYF
V gene: TRBV9; J gene: TRBJ2-1; CDR3 protein: CASSGLLYNEQFF
V gene: TRBV7-8; J gene: TRBJ1-2; CDR3 protein: CASSADRLDYGYTF
V gene: TRBV28; J gene: TRBJ2-7; CDR3 protein: CASSNWGAGDGYEQYF
V gene: TRBV6-5; J gene: TRBJ1-2; CDR3 protein: CASSYSRGGYGYTF
V gene: TRBV7-2; J gene: TRBJ2-6; CDR3 protein: CASSPEVPGANVLTF
V gene: TRBV20-1; J gene: TRBJ2-1; CDR3 protein: CSARDHGGEQFF
V gene: TRBV20-1; J gene: TRBJ1-1; CDR3 protein: CSAITGGNTEAFF
V gene: TRBV12-3/TRBV12-4; J gene: TRBJ1-1; CDR3 protein: CASSLTPGQGIGAFF